The entry that follows covers one TCR beta chain sequence. What it recognizes is unknown. The sample comes from a study of T-cell reconstitution after alpha-beta-depleted transplantation in children. Unique molecular identifiers were incorporated during preparation of the TCRbeta library. TCRdb reprocessed the PCR reads with MiXCR, giving one entry per CDR3 protein. The sample carries 220,000 or so distinct CDR3 sequences, roughly 7.7% recorded once. Study results and caveats: Reportedly, only several hundred clones from non-depleted graft cells drove alpha-beta T-cell counts at about two months. T-cell counts and diversity at one year following transplant were attributed mainly to newly produced T cells. At day 60, the high TCRbeta diversity found in some patients originated from recipient T cells and thymic progenitors that had survived.

The CDR3 spans 14 residues. The germline gives CDR1 MNHEY, CDR2 SMNVEV (reference sequence). The V end was cut by 7 bases, the J end by 0 bases, with 10 bases between. This TCR was sampled from a male patient aged 10 to 17 who had a stem cell transplant for acute lymphoblastic leukemia, so the T cells may come from the graft donor. The sample here was PBMCs, mostly from graft donor cells, taken 180 days after TCRalphabeta/CD19-depleted stem cell transplant. The chain links TRBV27 to TRBJ1-5, with D possibly being TRBD1 (5 bases). The DNA for the CDR3 is TGTGCCAGCAATCACGGGGGTAGCAATCAGCCCCAGCATTTT. It is translated as CASNHGGSNQPQHF.